The clone carrying this T cell receptor (beta chain) was seen just once. The antigen is not known. PCR amplification relied on 60 Vbeta primers (plus 13 Jbeta primers). The method was immunoSEQ multiplex PCR; TCRdb's version includes in-frame clones alone and lacks a portion of them. The repertoire consists of approximately 100,000 clones, with 77% occurring once and the leading ten covering around 4.5%. Trimming stripped 6 bases from V and 5 bases from J, with 13 bases between. The CDR3 sequence is 13 residues long. Germline V gives CDR1 WNHNN, CDR2 SYGVQD (reference sequence). This sample was taken from a study of cytomegalovirus exposure and HLA in healthy donors. Study outcomes and limitations: Reported performance of the classifier showed diagnosis of cytomegalovirus status with high specificity and sensitivity. In a later analysis, CMV-associated beta chains were mostly HLA-associated, it appeared. The likely origin of a cluster of highly shared sequence variants was a sequencing artifact. Association of a missense DCLRE1C variant with TCR beta V- and J-gene trimming was reported in a later analysis.

The sequence was collected from a woman aged 40-49 years in good health and CMV-seronegative. This chain uses TRBV10-1 with TRBJ1-2; unclear D gene. Sequenced: PBMCs. The DNA for the CDR3 is TGCGCCAGCAGCCCGGGGTTAGGGTATGGCTACACCTTC. Amino acids: CASSPGLGYGYTF.